This T cell receptor beta chain originates from a study of sequential checkpoint blockade in melanoma. This CDR3 is built from 15 residues. The germline CDR1 and CDR2 sequences are LNHDA and SQIVND (reference sequence). V shed 4 bases and J 0 bases; nucleotides not matched to a gene: 2. The method was immunoSEQ multiplex PCR; TCRdb's version includes in-frame clones alone and lacks a portion of them. Of about 40,000 clones listed, more than 80% are singletons. Treatment reported: randomized to nivolumab then ipilimumab (arm A) or the reverse (arm B). The sequencing here drew on CD8+ T cells sorted from blood (inferred from file names), taken from a patient given nivolumab and ipilimumab in sequence. The clonotype comes from a human donor with melanoma. The gene calls are TRBV19 and TRBJ2-1; 8 bases are a match to TRBD1. The CDR3 loop is CASSRQGLSYNEQFF. DNA for the CDR3: TGTGCCAGTAGTAGACAGGGGCTCTCCTACAATGAGCAGTTCTTC.